Described below is a single TCR beta chain sequence and its context. No antigen is known for it. The sample comes from a study of shared clonotypes between healthy human individuals. Study summary: CD4 naive and CD4 memory each took three plates per donor, while CD8 naive took two and CD8 memory one.

Findings of the study overall: Naive CD4 clonotypes were shared across several donors at approximately 5.3%. It was the non-shared clonotypes that had lower generation probabilities than clonotypes shared by all four donors. Sharing of clonotypes among donors was expected to vary with sequencing depth.

Only in-frame clones appear in the TCRdb table, and some are missing; sequencing was by immunoSEQ multiplex PCR. The table has about 980,000 clones, 76% seen once; the top ten hold roughly 1.5%. The CDR3 extends over 14 amino acids. The rearrangement joins TRBV21-1 to TRBJ1-1; the D call of TRBD1 is as the table states it, not checked on the DNA. TRBV21-1 corresponds to a pseudogene. This receptor was obtained from a man between 18 and 29 years old in good health. The source material was memory CD4+ T cells sorted from blood. Subset reported: CD45RA-negative fraction. This chain's CDR3 is CASSKGQGHTEAFF. The CDR3 nucleotides are TGTGCCAGCAGCAAAGGGCAGGGTCACACTGAAGCTTTCTTT.